The 5 T cell receptor beta chains in this list originate from one sample, sequenced in a study of blood T cell repertoires in COVID-19. Using immunoSEQ multiplex PCR, the repertoire was profiled, and TCRdb retains in-frame clones only, with some absent. The table lists tens of thousands of clones, roughly 80% of them singletons, with about 6.9% in the top ten. The specimen was peripheral blood. Every receptor here comes from a man younger than 40 with COVID-19, enrolled during active disease.

The gene calls are TRBV28 and TRBJ1-3; D possibly corresponds to TRBD1 (6 bases). Germline V CDR1 and CDR2: MDHEN, SYDVKM. This CDR3 region has 15 residues. Trimming cost V 3 bases and J 4 bases, with 13 bases left between them. Written as DNA, the CDR3 is TGTGCCAGCAGTTTTATGGGGGCTAAAGGAAACACCATATATTTT. As protein: CASSFMGAKGNTIYF.

This chain connects TRBV19 to TRBJ1-2; D may be TRBD1 (5 bases). Germline assignment: CDR1 LNHDA and CDR2 SQIVND (reference sequence). V lost 7 bases and J 2 bases, leaving 11 bases between the germline ends. This CDR3 has 13 amino acids. The CDR3 loop is CASKTAGNYGYTF. The CDR3 DNA is TGTGCCAGTAAGACAGCGGGGAACTATGGCTACACCTTC.

The chain employs TRBV6-5 and TRBJ2-1; maybe TRBD1 (6 bases). The CDR3 is 12 residues long. Germline V gene lookup returns CDR1 MNHEY and CDR2 SVGAGI. V gave up 4 bases and J gave up 12 bases, with 13 bases separating them. The CDR3 reads CASSSRTEAQFF. CDR3 sequence (DNA): TGTGCCAGCAGTTCCCGGACAGAAGCGCAGTTCTTC.

The CDR3 bases are TGTGCCAGCACGGTGAGGGCTAACTATGGCTACACCTTC. This sequence encodes CASTVRANYGYTF. The chain uses TRBV2 and TRBJ1-2; D is uncertain. Germline V gene data show CDR1 as SNHLY and CDR2 as FYNNEI. This CDR3 region has 13 residues. Trimming took off 7 bases at V and 0 bases at J, with 9 bases between the two ends. Supplemented by reference TRBV2 and TRBJ1-2, the full variable domain reads EPEVTQTPSHQVTQMGQEVILRCVPISNHLYFYWYRQILGQKVEFLVSFYNNEISEKSEIFDDQFSVERPDGSNFTLKIRSTKLEDSAMYFCASTVRANYGYTFGSGTRLTVV.

The chain carries TRBV12-3 or TRBV12-4 and TRBJ1-5; unclear D gene. CDR3 size: 13 residues. V lost 5 bases, J lost 7 bases, and 12 bases lay in between. The CDR3 DNA sequence: TGTGCCAGCAGTCCGTCTCGGGAACAGCCCCAGCATTTT. Its protein product is CASSPSREQPQHF.